Listed below are T cell receptor beta chains from one sample, sequenced in a study of blood T cell repertoires in COVID-19. Only in-frame clones appear in the TCRdb table, and some are missing; sequencing was by immunoSEQ multiplex PCR. The data show a few hundred thousand clones, with roughly 90% seen just once and 8.5% to 10% held by the top ten. Sequencing used PBMCs or T cells enriched from blood (not recorded which). The source is a woman younger than 30 who had recovered from COVID-19. Each CDR3 is given with its conserved first and last residue. D genes are given only for firm matches. A row's size may be missing; if present it is once, few, many or a size class.

v_call	d_call	clone_size	j_call	cdr3_aa	cdr3_nt
TRBV7-8	-	few	TRBJ1-5	CASTNYAGRGNQPQHF	TGTGCCAGCACCAATTATGCAGGGCGTGGCAATCAGCCCCAGCATTTT
TRBV7-3	-	-	TRBJ1-4	CASSRGSNEKLFF	TGTGCCAGCAGCCGGGGGAGTAATGAAAAACTGTTTTTT
TRBV9	-	few	TRBJ1-5	CASSVGGSQPQHF	TGTGCCAGCAGCGTCGGGGGTAGTCAGCCCCAGCATTTT
TRBV27	TRBD2	-	TRBJ2-1	CASSESLSGISEQFF	TGTGCCAGCAGTGAATCCTTGAGCGGGATCAGTGAGCAGTTCTTC
TRBV7-8	-	-	TRBJ2-7	CASSTGQVYYEQYF	TGTGCCAGCAGCACAGGGCAGGTTTACTACGAGCAGTACTTC
TRBV7-8	TRBD1	-	TRBJ1-1	CASSWDREGGEAFF	TGTGCCAGCAGCTGGGACAGGGAGGGTGGTGAAGCTTTCTTT
TRBV7-9	-	-	TRBJ2-7	CASSSRSYEQYF	TGTGCCAGCAGCTCGCGCTCCTACGAGCAGTACTTC
TRBV7-9	-	-	TRBJ2-5	CASSLQGDRRRETQYF	TGTGCCAGCAGCCTCCAGGGAGACAGGCGGAGGGAGACCCAGTACTTC
TRBV9	TRBD2	-	TRBJ2-1	CASSVVASGGEDEQFF	TGTGCCAGCAGCGTAGTTGCTAGCGGGGGGGAGGATGAGCAGTTCTTC
TRBV18	-	once	TRBJ1-1	CASSPPGGDRTEAFF	TGTGCCAGCTCACCACCGGGGGGGGACCGCACTGAAGCTTTCTTT
TRBV7-2	-	-	TRBJ1-6	CASSLGQNSPLHF	TGTGCCAGCAGCTTAGGGCAAAATTCACCCCTCCACTTT
TRBV6-5	TRBD1	-	TRBJ2-7	CASSPGQGLGEQYF	TGTGCCAGCAGCCCGGGACAGGGTTTAGGCGAGCAGTACTTC
TRBV5-6	TRBD1	-	TRBJ2-7	CASSLFLDRASYEQYF	TGTGCCAGCAGCTTGTTTCTGGACAGGGCCTCCTACGAGCAGTACTTC
TRBV11-2	-	-	TRBJ2-7	CASSRPRLDSYEQYF	TGTGCCAGCAGCCGTCCGAGGTTAGATTCCTACGAGCAGTACTTC
TRBV4-1	-	-	TRBJ2-7	CASSQGGGGLSSYEQYF	TGCGCCAGCAGCCAAGGAGGGGGGGGCCTAAGCTCCTACGAGCAGTACTTC
TRBV18	TRBD1	-	TRBJ1-2	CASSPTGGLGGYTF	TGTGCCAGCTCACCTACAGGGGGTCTAGGGGGCTACACCTTC
TRBV7-2	TRBD1	-	TRBJ1-1	CASSLVWGTAEAFF	TGTGCCAGCAGCTTAGTATGGGGGACAGCTGAAGCTTTCTTT
TRBV27	-	once	TRBJ1-2	CASSPTPKGTLDGYTF	TGTGCCAGCAGCCCAACGCCCAAAGGGACACTGGATGGCTACACCTTC
TRBV19	-	-	TRBJ2-3	CASSFYFATQYF	TGTGCCAGTAGTTTTTACTTCGCTACGCAGTATTTT
TRBV7-2	-	-	TRBJ2-5	CASSLASTAQETQYF	TGTGCCAGCAGCTTAGCCTCGACAGCCCAAGAGACCCAGTACTTC
TRBV11-2	-	-	TRBJ2-3	CASSTPLEGADTQYF	TGTGCCAGCAGCACACCACTAGAGGGGGCAGATACGCAGTATTTT
TRBV7-9	TRBD1	once	TRBJ1-1	CASSLNHRPQGGTEAFF	TGTGCCAGCAGCTTAAACCATAGACCACAGGGGGGGACTGAAGCTTTCTTT
TRBV28	TRBD1	-	TRBJ2-7	CASSPGTEGYEQYF	TGTGCCAGCTCACCCGGGACAGAGGGTTACGAGCAGTACTTC
TRBV7-3	TRBD2	-	TRBJ2-5	CASSLLAGGPEETQYF	TGTGCCAGCAGCTTACTGGCGGGAGGACCCGAAGAGACCCAGTACTTC
TRBV3-1/TRBV3-2	-	few	TRBJ2-7	CASSLSLGGEQYF	TGTGCCAGCAGCTTAAGTCTGGGAGGCGAGCAGTACTTC
TRBV24-1	TRBD2	-	TRBJ2-3	CATSDLASGATDTQYF	TGTGCCACCAGTGATTTGGCTAGCGGGGCCACAGATACGCAGTATTTT
TRBV10-3	TRBD1	-	TRBJ2-7	CAISITPGQGREQYF	TGTGCCATCAGTATTACCCCGGGACAGGGTCGCGAGCAGTACTTC
TRBV7-6	TRBD1	-	TRBJ2-3	CASSSQTGGSTDTQYF	TGTGCCAGCAGCTCTCAGACAGGGGGCTCCACAGATACGCAGTATTTT
TRBV4-3	TRBD2	-	TRBJ2-7	CASSQAGTSVYEQYF	TGCGCCAGCAGCCAAGCCGGGACTAGCGTGTACGAGCAGTACTTC
TRBV7-2	TRBD1	-	TRBJ2-7	CASSFSGTGPYEQYF	TGTGCCAGCAGCTTCTCCGGGACAGGGCCCTACGAGCAGTACTTC
TRBV28	TRBD1	-	TRBJ1-2	CASSIQGTPHYGYTF	TGTGCCAGCAGTATACAGGGGACTCCTCACTATGGCTACACCTTC
TRBV7-9	TRBD1	few	TRBJ1-2	CASSPTGIGYGYTF	TGTGCCAGCAGCCCGACAGGGATCGGCTATGGCTACACCTTC
TRBV9	-	-	TRBJ2-5	CASSGGQLEGTQYF	TGTGCCAGCAGCGGGGGACAGTTGGAGGGGACCCAGTACTTC